A selection of T cell receptor beta chains follows, all from one sample in a study of blood T cell repertoires in COVID-19. The table came from immunoSEQ multiplex PCR; TCRdb's copy has only in-frame clones and leaves some out. The profile covers about 74,000 clones, with roughly 84% appearing a single time and around 8% taken by the ten largest. The sample was peripheral blood. These receptors originate from a man between 45 and 60 years old with active COVID-19. Both conserved end residues are part of each CDR3. D genes are given only for firm matches. The listing skips clone size in some rows; elsewhere it reads once, few, many or a size class.

d_call j_call v_call clone_size cdr3_nt cdr3_aa
. TRBJ2-3 TRBV5-1 . TGCGCCAGCAGCTGGGACTTCCCAACAGATACGCAGTATTTT CASSWDFPTDTQYF
TRBD1 TRBJ2-3 TRBV6-5 . TGTGCCAGCAGGGAGGGACAGGGAGGAGATACGCAGTATTTT CASREGQGGDTQYF
TRBD2 TRBJ2-1 TRBV5-1 . TGCGCCAGCACCTTGGAGGCGGGAGCGGGGGAGCAGTTCTTC CASTLEAGAGEQFF
. TRBJ2-3 TRBV2 . TGTGCCGCCCCGGGCATTCGCGGGACCGCGACTAGCACAGATACGCAGTATTTT CAAPGIRGTATSTDTQYF
. TRBJ1-6 TRBV7-9 once TGTGCCAGCAGCTTAGGAAGAACAGGGAGTTCACCCCTCCACTTT CASSLGRTGSSPLHF
TRBD2 TRBJ2-2 TRBV19 . TGTGCCAGCAAGCTAGCGGGAGACACCGGGGAGCTGTTTTTT CASKLAGDTGELFF
TRBD2 TRBJ2-1 TRBV7-9 . TGTGCCAGCAGCCCTTCACAAATAGCGGGGGGGAACAATGAGCAGTTCTTC CASSPSQIAGGNNEQFF
TRBD1 TRBJ1-5 TRBV5-3 . TGTGCCAGAAGCCTCAGCGGACAGGGAAAAAAAAGGAATCAGCCCCAGCATTTT CARSLSGQGKKRNQPQHF
. TRBJ2-4 TRBV7-2 . TGTGCCAGCAGCCCTGGGACATTGAAGAACATTCAGTACTTC CASSPGTLKNIQYF
TRBD2 TRBJ2-1 TRBV6-4 . TGTGCCAGCAGTGAATTGGGCGGGGGGGCTTACAATGAGCAGTTCTTC CASSELGGGAYNEQFF
. TRBJ2-5 TRBV29-1 . TGCAGCGGAACTTCTGGGACCCAGTACTTC CSGTSGTQYF
TRBD2 TRBJ2-7 TRBV5-5 . TGTGCCAGCAGCTTGAGACTAGCGGGAGTCGAGCAGTACTTC CASSLRLAGVEQYF
. TRBJ1-2 TRBV5-4 . TGTGCCAGCAGCCAGGACGGGAGCTATGGCTACACCTTC CASSQDGSYGYTF
TRBD1 TRBJ1-6 TRBV30 . TGTGCCTGGAGTATCACAGGGGGGATGTCACCCCTCCACTTT CAWSITGGMSPLHF
. TRBJ2-3 TRBV7-2 . TGTGCCAGCAGCTTTCAAACAGATACGCAGTATTTT CASSFQTDTQYF
. TRBJ2-7 TRBV19 . TGTGCCAGTAGTACCGCCGGGCGGGCGGGCTCCTACGAGCAGTACTTC CASSTAGRAGSYEQYF
TRBD2 TRBJ2-5 TRBV6-5 . TGTGCCAGCAGGTCGGGGGGGGAGAACCAAGAGACCCAGTACTTC CASRSGGENQETQYF
. TRBJ2-7 TRBV12-3/TRBV12-4 once TGTGCCAGCAGTTTAGGGGCAGCCTACGAGCAGTACTTC CASSLGAAYEQYF
. TRBJ1-1 TRBV6-2/TRBV6-3 . TGTGCCAGCAGTTACTCGGGACACGGGAACACTGAAGCTTTCTTT CASSYSGHGNTEAFF
. TRBJ1-1 TRBV5-5 . TGTGCCAGCAGCACGAACACACAACAGGGAGTTGGCACTGAAGCTTTCTTT CASSTNTQQGVGTEAFF
. TRBJ1-5 TRBV5-4 . TGTGCCAGCAGCCCGGGGAGAGGCCAGCCCCAGCATTTT CASSPGRGQPQHF
. TRBJ2-5 TRBV19 . TGTGCCAGTAGCCTGGCGGGAACTGGAGAGACCCAGTACTTC CASSLAGTGETQYF
TRBD1 TRBJ2-7 TRBV7-9 . TGTGCCAGCAGCTTCAGGTCCGGGACAGCGACCTACGAGCAGTACTTC CASSFRSGTATYEQYF
. TRBJ2-5 TRBV4-1 . TGCGCCAGCAGCCACGACGAATGGGCTCCGGAGACCCAGTACTTC CASSHDEWAPETQYF
TRBD1 TRBJ1-1 TRBV18 once TGTGCCAGCTCACCAAGCCTCATAGGGACAGGGCCAAACACTGAAGCTTTCTTT CASSPSLIGTGPNTEAFF
TRBD2 TRBJ2-1 TRBV3-1/TRBV3-2 once TGTGCCAGCAGCCAAGATCGCGCTAGCGGCGACTCCTACAATGAGCAGTTCTTC CASSQDRASGDSYNEQFF
. TRBJ2-6 TRBV9 . TGTGCCAGCAACCACCCGGGAGATGGGGCCAACGTCCTGACTTTC CASNHPGDGANVLTF
. TRBJ1-2 TRBV5-1 medium-sized TGCGCCAGCAGCTCGGAAGGACAGATGCGTGGCTACACCTTC CASSSEGQMRGYTF
TRBD1 TRBJ1-6 TRBV7-2 . TGTGCCAGCAGCTTAAACAGGGGAAATTCACCCCTCCACTTT CASSLNRGNSPLHF
TRBD2 TRBJ2-2 TRBV2 . TGTGCCAGCAGACCGGGAGGGCCTACCGGGGAGCTGTTTTTT CASRPGGPTGELFF
. TRBJ2-5 TRBV25-1 . TGTGCCAGCAGTGAATATACAGGGTATAACCAAGAGACCCAGTACTTC CASSEYTGYNQETQYF
. TRBJ1-5 TRBV7-9 . TGTGCCAGCAGCTTAGGTGAGCATCAGCCCCAGCATTTT CASSLGEHQPQHF
. TRBJ2-7 TRBV2 . TGTGCCAGCAGTGAGTGGGCCGGCGACGAGCAGTACTTC CASSEWAGDEQYF
. TRBJ2-7 TRBV7-2 . TGTGCCAGCAGCTTAGCGGAGATGGTAGGGACAAGGGCCTACGAGCAGTACTTC CASSLAEMVGTRAYEQYF
TRBD2 TRBJ2-7 TRBV11-2 once TGTGCCAGCAGCTCCGGGACTAGCGGACCCTACGAGCAGTACTTC CASSSGTSGPYEQYF
. TRBJ2-1 TRBV7-9 few TGTGCCAGCAGCCTGGGGAGTGAGCAGTTCTTC CASSLGSEQFF
. TRBJ2-7 TRBV2 . TGTGCCAGCTGCCGGGACTTAACCTACGAGCAGTACTTC CASCRDLTYEQYF
. TRBJ2-3 TRBV5-6 . TGTGCCAGCACCCAGGGGGGCCGAGGCACAGATACGCAGTATTTT CASTQGGRGTDTQYF
TRBD1 TRBJ1-1 TRBV19 few TGTGCCAGTCAGGGGGCGACGGCGTACACTGAAGCTTTCTTT CASQGATAYTEAFF
TRBD1 TRBJ1-3 TRBV3-1/TRBV3-2 . TGTGCCAGCAGCCCTCCCCGGGACAGCTCTGGAAACACCATATATTTT CASSPPRDSSGNTIYF
TRBD2 TRBJ2-7 TRBV4-1 . TGCGCCAGCAGCCAAGATAGGGTAGCGGGGGAGCAGTACTTC CASSQDRVAGEQYF
TRBD1 TRBJ2-4 TRBV9 . TGTGCCAGCAGCGATCTCGGACAGGGCGCTATCAACATTCAGTACTTC CASSDLGQGAINIQYF